This T cell receptor beta chain was obtained from a study of shared clonotypes between healthy human individuals. Study as a whole: The plates for each donor numbered three CD4 naive, three CD4 memory, two CD8 naive and one CD8 memory. Broader study findings: Clonotypes which were not shared had lower generation probabilities than clonotypes that all four donors shared.

Points on this clone: The antigen is not known. This specimen includes other DNA sequences encoding the same CDR3.

Germline V gene data show CDR1 as MNHEY and CDR2 as SMNVEV (reference sequence). There are 12 residues in the CDR3. Trimming left V 0 bases short and J 6 bases short, with 5 bases between. The protocol was immunoSEQ multiplex PCR, while the TCRdb copy is restricted to in-frame clones and leaves out a portion. This table has some 2.1 million clones, about 95% appearing once. Only CD45RO-negative cells positively selected for CCR7 counted as naive CD8 cells, so terminally differentiated effector memory CD45RA+ cells were excluded. Only Caucasian adults living in Nashville, Tennessee made up the donor group.

This sequence originates from a man aged 18 to 29 in good health. J is TRBJ1-2 and V is TRBV27; D gene unclear. The sequenced material came from naive CD8+ T cells sorted from blood. The DNA of the CDR3 is TGTGCCAGCAGTTTATCTGGGGATGGCTACACCTTC. Encoded protein: CASSLSGDGYTF.